The T cell receptor (beta chain) under discussion was sequenced for a study of siplizumab effects on memory and regulatory T cells. Whole-study findings and limits: Naive T cells seemed more diverse than memory cells; they also seemed major alloresponse contributors. Roughly 80-95% of proliferating CD4+ or CD8+ clones lacked a naive or memory phenotype that could be assigned.

V gave up 2 bases and J gave up 8 bases, with 10 bases separating them. The CDR3 covers 13 residues. Germline CDR1 is LNHDA and CDR2 is SQIVND (reference sequence). Comment on this clone: Its antigen is undetermined.

TCRdb's table, derived via immunoSEQ multiplex PCR, lists solely in-frame clones and lacks some. The data contain 45,000 to 50,000 clones, roughly 90% of them singletons. Unstimulated naive, memory, effector memory and TEMRA subsets were sequenced, and this was done in three donor pairs. Sequenced: naive CD8+ T cells sorted from blood. This TCR was recovered from a human donor in good health. The chain carries TRBV19 and TRBJ2-1, with D maybe TRBD2 (5 bases). CDR3 sequence reads: CASSITGIYEQFF. For the CDR3, the DNA is TGTGCCAGTAGTATAACGGGGATCTATGAGCAGTTCTTC.